This TCR beta chain was captured by sequencing in a study of CD8+CD57+ T cells in acquired aplastic anemia. Researchers used genomic DNA as the template to profile TCR beta VDJ and CDR3. TCRdb re-called the reads with MiXCR, one entry per CDR3 protein. The repertoire has about 130,000 distinct CDR3 sequences, about half of them found once; the top ten carry about 2.5%. This clonotype has at least ten counts. V lost 1 base to trimming and J lost 4 bases, with 8 bases between them. Germline assignment: CDR1 SGHTS and CDR2 YDEGEE. The CDR3 contains 13 residues. The specimen sequenced was sorted CD4+, CD8+, or CD8+CD57+ T cells (not recorded which) from PBMCs. This chain connects TRBV5-8 to TRBJ1-2; no firm D call. This clonotype originated in a human donor in good health, serving as a control. The CDR3 region has the DNA TGTGCCAGCAGCTTGATCACTTTCTATGGCTACACCTTC. Protein sequence: CASSLITFYGYTF.